This T cell receptor (beta chain) originates from a study of T cell responses to AZD1222 COVID-19 vaccine. Study summary: Recipients boosted at about 4 weeks or about 12 weeks are pooled.

Using immunoSEQ multiplex PCR, the repertoire was profiled, and TCRdb retains in-frame clones only, with some absent. This sample has under 200,000 clones, with about 92% found just once. Study conclusions and caveats: Nearly half of the spike-specific TCRs reportedly recognize variant regions that carry no mutations. The repertoires were collected only after the peak T cell response. The span of vaccine-associated CD4 TCRs extended across spike, with dominance at 160-218 and 743-854.

CDR3 length equals 14 residues. Germline V CDR1 and CDR2: SEHNR, FQNEAQ (reference sequence). V shed 0 bases and J shed 8 bases, with 13 bases lying between them. Of note for this clone: What it binds is not known.

The receptor was derived from an adult in good health. The material sequenced was peripheral blood, taken on day 0 of AZD1222 vaccination. The chain is built from TRBV7-9 and TRBJ1-1, with D unresolved. CDR3 residues: CASSLAGTADEAFF. The CDR3 DNA follows: TGTGCCAGCAGCTTAGCGGGAACGGCGGACGAAGCTTTCTTT.